The 4 T cell receptor beta chains listed next were all sequenced from one sample in a study of shared clonotypes between healthy human individuals. Measured with immunoSEQ multiplex PCR; TCRdb has only the in-frame clones, and not every one. The sample holds about 1 million clones, 65% to 75% seen once. The sample comprised memory CD4+ T cells sorted from blood. Stated subset: CD45RA-negative fraction. The receptors were gathered from a man between 18 and 35 years old in good health.

The chain has TRBV5-8 and TRBJ1-5, with 8 bases identical to TRBD1. V shed 0 bases, J shed 6 bases, and the junction held 8 bases outside the gene matches. The CDR3 length is 16 residues. Germline CDR1 SGHTS, CDR2 YDEGEE. CDR3 sequence reads: CASSLGASTGVQPQHF. In DNA form, the CDR3 reads TGTGCCAGCAGCTTGGGAGCATCGACAGGGGTTCAGCCCCAGCATTTT.

The rearrangement joins TRBV28 to TRBJ1-2, with 8 bases identical to TRBD1. The V and J ends lost 10 bases and 0 bases, in that order; junction bases with no gene match: 13. CDR3 length: 16 amino acids. Germline V gives CDR1 MDHEN, CDR2 SYDVKM. The CDR3 region is CAIQTGQVTANYGYTF. The DNA of the CDR3 is TGTGCCATCCAAACGGGACAGGTTACCGCTAACTATGGCTACACCTTC.

This clone was recorded once. This chain uses TRBV11-2 with TRBJ1-1; 7 bases agree with TRBD1. V gave up 6 bases and J gave up 5 bases; unmatched junction bases: 12. This CDR3 contains 15 residues. Germline assignment: CDR1 SGHAT and CDR2 FQNNGV. The CDR3 DNA reads as TGTGCCAGCAGTCAGGATCAGGGGGGGTGGACTGAAGCTTTCTTT. Amino acids: CASSQDQGGWTEAFF.

The rearrangement joins TRBV11-2 to TRBJ2-7; 10 bases are a match to TRBD2. After removal of 5 bases from V and 0 bases from J, the junction contained 7 bases not matched to a gene. The CDR3 spans 16 residues. CDR1 is SGHAT and CDR2 is FQNNGV in the germline V gene. CDR3: CASSVLAGASSYEQYF. DNA of the CDR3: TGTGCCAGCAGCGTCCTAGCGGGAGCGAGCTCCTACGAGCAGTACTTC.